A single sample gave rise to the 23 T cell receptor beta chains below, sequenced in a study of T cell responses to AZD1222 COVID-19 vaccine. Produced via immunoSEQ multiplex PCR; TCRdb's table is partial and in-frame only. This sample has roughly 120,000 clones, with about 95% found just once. This specimen consisted of peripheral blood, obtained 28 days after the second AZD1222 dose. The receptors shown here come from an adult who received the AZD1222 COVID-19 vaccine.

Many counts were recorded for this clone. The rearrangement uses TRBV18 and TRBJ1-1, with TRBD1 matching 7 bases. Germline CDR1 reads KGHSH; CDR2 reads LQKENI. Losses at the gene ends were 3 bases for V and 7 bases for J; bases not matched to a gene: 17. The CDR3 is 17 residues long. CDR3 loop: CASSPTILQGFDGEAFF. In nucleotides, the CDR3 is TGTGCCAGCTCACCCACAATACTACAGGGGTTCGACGGTGAAGCTTTCTTT. Together with reference TRBV18 and TRBJ1-1, the CDR3 gives the full variable domain: NAGVMQNPRHLVRRRGQEARLRCSPMKGHSHVYWYRQLPEEGLKFMVYLQKENIIDESGMPKERFSAEFPKEGPSILRIQQVVRGDSAAYFCASSPTILQGFDGEAFFGQGTRLTVV.

This CDR3 reads CSVSPATNTEAFF. In DNA form, the CDR3 reads TGCAGCGTTTCTCCAGCCACGAACACTGAAGCTTTCTTT. This chain links TRBV29-1 with TRBJ1-1, with D unresolved. The length of the CDR3 is 13 residues. V shed 5 bases and J shed 1 base, with 11 bases lying between them. Germline V lookup: CDR1 SQVTM, CDR2 ANQGSEA.

The chain combines TRBV9 with TRBJ1-5; TRBD1 is a possible D gene (6 bases). The CDR3 is 15 amino acids. Between the trimmed V and J ends, which lost 4 bases and 3 bases, there was a span of 14 bases. CDR1 is SGDLS, CDR2 YYNGEE, per germline. The CDR3 is CASSPTGSPNQPQHF. DNA of the CDR3: TGTGCCAGCAGCCCGACAGGATCTCCCAATCAGCCCCAGCATTTT.

The J gene is TRBJ2-1, the V gene TRBV6-4; 12 bases match TRBD2. The CDR3 is 16 residues long. Trimming cost V 2 bases and J 1 base; bases outside gene matches: 0. Looked up from germline, CDR1 is MRHNA and CDR2 is SNTAGT. The CDR3 here is CASSDGLAGSYNEQFF. In DNA form, the CDR3 reads TGTGCCAGCAGTGACGGACTAGCGGGGTCCTACAATGAGCAGTTCTTC.

This rearrangement joins TRBV5-4 to TRBJ2-7; 8 bases fit TRBD2. The CDR3 sequence is 15 residues long. The germline CDR1 and CDR2 sequences are SGHNT and YYREEE (reference sequence). Trimming removed 4 bases from V and 4 bases from J; junction bases left unmatched: 10. The DNA of the CDR3 is TGTGCCAGCAGCCCCCGACTAGCGAAAAGTTACGAGCAGTACTTC. Amino acid sequence: CASSPRLAKSYEQYF. Drawing the rest from reference TRBV5-4 and TRBJ2-7, the complete variable domain is ETGVTQSPTHLIKTRGQQVTLRCSSQSGHNTVSWYQQALGQGPQFIFQYYREEENGRGNFPPRFSGLQFPNYSSELNVNALELDDSALYLCASSPRLAKSYEQYFGPGTRLTVT.

CDR3 coding DNA: TGTGCCAGCAGCTTAGGAAGAGGTCGGGGGCCTGGGGGAAACATTCAGTACTTC. Translating gives CASSLGRGRGPGGNIQYF. The chain uses TRBV11-2 and TRBJ2-4, with D perhaps given as TRBD1 or TRBD2 (6 bases each). This CDR3 contains 18 residues. Germline lookup yields CDR1 SGHAT and CDR2 FQNNGV. V was cut by 1 base and J by 6 bases, with 22 bases left in between.

The rearrangement uses TRBV5-5 and TRBJ1-3, with a weak D call TRBD1 (5 bases). V was cut by 5 bases and J by 1 base, with 10 bases left in between. The V gene's germline CDR1 is SGHKS and CDR2 YYEKEE (reference sequence). There are 14 residues in the CDR3. The CDR3 region has the DNA TGTGCCAGCAGTCCGACAGTATCTGGAAACACCATATATTTT. Its protein is CASSPTVSGNTIYF.

V gene TRBV18 combines with J gene TRBJ2-1, with D hard to call. Per germline, CDR1 KGHSH and CDR2 LQKENI. The CDR3 loop spans 14 amino acids. The V end lost 3 bases, the J end lost 3 bases, and 9 bases lay between the germline ends. CDR3 DNA sequence: TGTGCCAGCTCACCTGTGGGCTTCTACAATGAGCAGTTCTTC. It translates to CASSPVGFYNEQFF.

The chain couples TRBV4-1 to TRBJ1-5; a weak D match, TRBD1 (6 bases). The germline V gene encodes CDR1 MGHRA and CDR2 YSYEKL. The CDR3 runs to 15 residues. V was cut by 1 base and J by 4 bases, with 11 bases left in between. CDR3 coding DNA: TGCGCCAGCAGCCAAGCGAGGGGGGCGAATCAGCCCCAGCATTTT. This encodes CASSQARGANQPQHF.

The rearrangement joins TRBV7-8 to TRBJ1-2; D is uncertain. The length of the CDR3 is 15 residues. V gave up 5 bases and J gave up 1 base, with 14 bases separating them. Germline V gene data show CDR1 as SGHVS and CDR2 as FQNEAQ. CDR3 DNA sequence: TGTGCCAGCAGCCCTGGATATGGGGTTAACTATGGCTACACCTTC. It translates to CASSPGYGVNYGYTF.

The chain couples TRBV14 to TRBJ2-2; 12 bases fit TRBD2. The germline gives CDR1 SGHDN, CDR2 FVKESK. The CDR3 runs 18 residues. V was pared by 0 bases and J by 7 bases, with 9 bases of the junction left unmatched. The CDR3 nucleotides read TGTGCCAGCAGCCAAGATTGGCTAGCGGGAGGGCCTGGCGGGGAGCTGTTTTTT. This codes for CASSQDWLAGGPGGELFF.

The chain links TRBV6-6 to TRBJ2-3; D possibly matches TRBD1 or TRBD2 (5 bases each). Germline CDR1 is MNHNY and CDR2 is SVGAGI (reference sequence). Trimming removed 6 bases at V and 8 bases at J, with 9 bases between. The CDR3 runs 11 residues. The CDR3 coding sequence is TGTGCCAGCAGCGAGGGGAGTACGCAGTATTTT. Encoded protein: CASSEGSTQYF.

V usage is TRBV19 and J usage is TRBJ1-5; no reliable D call. Trimming cost V 3 bases and J 3 bases, with 12 bases left between them. CDR1 is LNHDA and CDR2 is SQIVND in the germline V gene (reference sequence). CDR3 size: 15 residues. CDR3 amino acids: CASSISQSSNQPQHF. CDR3 in DNA: TGTGCCAGTAGTATCAGCCAGAGCTCCAATCAGCCCCAGCATTTT.

This chain joins TRBV5-6 and TRBJ2-2; D gene uncertain. The CDR3 sequence is 14 residues long. The V and J ends lost 4 bases and 1 base respectively, with 8 bases between them. Germline V lookup: CDR1 SGHDT, CDR2 YYEEEE. This chain's CDR3 is CASSPDWNTGELFF. CDR3 sequence (DNA): TGTGCCAGCAGCCCAGACTGGAACACCGGGGAGCTGTTTTTT. Drawing the rest from reference TRBV5-6 and TRBJ2-2, the complete variable domain is DAGVTQSPTHLIKTRGQQVTLRCSPKSGHDTVSWYQQALGQGPQFIFQYYEEEERQRGNFPDRFSGHQFPNYSSELNVNALLLGDSALYLCASSPDWNTGELFFGEGSRLTVL.

The table lists this clone with a few counts. The genes are TRBV7-9 and TRBJ1-4; 7 bases are a match to TRBD1. Germline V gene lookup returns CDR1 SEHNR and CDR2 FQNEAQ (reference sequence). J gave up 5 bases and V 5 bases, and 5 bases lay outside the gene matches. The CDR3 covers 14 residues. The CDR3 loop is CASSPGTDNEKLFF. CDR3 sequence (DNA): TGTGCCAGCAGCCCCGGGACAGACAATGAAAAACTGTTTTTT.

The chain links TRBV6-1 to TRBJ1-2; no reliable D call. The V end was cut by 1 base, the J end by 8 bases, with 14 bases between. Per the germline V gene, CDR1 is MNHNS and CDR2 is SASEGT. The CDR3 has 14 residues. The CDR3 DNA reads as TGTGCCAGCAGTGAAGAGGTGGCCCTTCGGGGCTACACCTTC. Its protein is CASSEEVALRGYTF.

The chain carries TRBV4-1 and TRBJ1-2, with D perhaps TRBD1 (6 bases). CDR1 MGHRA and CDR2 YSYEKL come from the germline V gene. CDR3 length equals 18 residues. The V end lost 7 bases, the J end lost 7 bases, and 31 bases lay between the germline ends. CDR3 residues: CASKGGADMPGRPGGYTF. DNA of the CDR3: TGCGCCAGCAAGGGGGGAGCGGATATGCCGGGTAGGCCGGGTGGCTACACCTTC.

The chain is built from TRBV5-4 and TRBJ2-1, with TRBD2 matching over 8 bases. V gave up 0 bases and J gave up 7 bases; unmatched junction bases: 6. The CDR3 totals 15 residues. From germline, CDR1 is SGHNT and CDR2 YYREEE (reference sequence). The CDR3 region is CASSLDSGSINEQFF. Here the CDR3 DNA reads TGTGCCAGCAGCTTGGACAGCGGGAGTATTAATGAGCAGTTCTTC.

V usage is TRBV6-1 and J usage is TRBJ1-1; unclear D gene. The V end was cut by 2 bases, the J end by 1 base, with 8 bases between. Germline CDR1 and CDR2: MNHNS and SASEGT. There are 14 residues in the CDR3. CDR3 nucleotides: TGTGCCAGCAGTGAAACTATCCCGAACACTGAAGCTTTCTTT. Residues: CASSETIPNTEAFF.

The chain carries TRBV21-1 and TRBJ1-1. TRBV21-1 is reported as a pseudogene. This CDR3 comprises 13 residues. The CDR3 DNA follows: TGTGCCAGCAGAGCCCTTGGTGGCACTGAAGCTTTCTTT. Protein sequence: CASRALGGTEAFF.

The chain's CDR3 is CASSYSFPTGGPGYTF. For the CDR3, the DNA is TGTGCCAGCAGTTACTCGTTCCCGACAGGGGGCCCTGGCTACACCTTC. The chain couples TRBV6-5 to TRBJ1-2, with TRBD1 matching 10 bases. J gave up 7 bases and V 0 bases, and 8 bases lay outside the gene matches. CDR1 is MNHEY and CDR2 is SVGAGI in the germline V gene. The CDR3 is 16 amino acids.

This clone is a singleton in its sample. The chain combines TRBV4-1 with TRBJ2-7; TRBD1 might be the D (6 bases). The V gene's germline CDR1 is MGHRA and CDR2 YSYEKL. V shed 3 bases and J shed 1 base, with 13 bases lying between them. The CDR3 loop spans 15 amino acids. This chain's CDR3 is CASSHEDSQSYEQYF. DNA of the CDR3: TGCGCCAGCAGCCATGAGGACAGCCAGTCCTACGAGCAGTACTTC.

CDR3 in DNA: TGCGCCAGCAGCGCCGGGACAGGGAGTAGGGATACGCAGTATTTT. It encodes CASSAGTGSRDTQYF. The chain joins TRBV5-1 to TRBJ2-3; 9 bases align to TRBD1. CDR3 length: 15 residues. The ends lost 4 bases at V and 6 bases at J; junction bases unmatched: 9. Germline V gene lookup returns CDR1 SGHRS and CDR2 YFSETQ.